Listed below are T cell receptor beta chains from one sample, sequenced in a study of cytomegalovirus exposure and HLA in healthy donors. The repertoire was sequenced with immunoSEQ multiplex PCR; TCRdb's copy has only in-frame clones and lacks some. Of 98,000 or so clones listed, around 73% were seen once; the top ten hold roughly 1.8%. Sequenced material: PBMCs. Every receptor here comes from a woman aged 40 to 50 in good health and CMV-seronegative. Both conserved end residues are trimmed from each CDR3.

TRBV9,TRBJ1-3,ASSVYSSSGNTIY
TRBV11-3,TRBJ2-1,ASSQSRNSYNEQF
TRBV19,TRBJ1-5,ASSKGVGSYSNQPQH
TRBV13,TRBJ2-7,ASSRPRVRREQY
TRBV6-5,TRBJ2-7,ASSYSIGRGYEQY
TRBV6-5,TRBJ1-2,ASRGAAPNYGYT
TRBV28,TRBJ2-1,ASRGKGLAVSEQF
TRBV9,TRBJ1-4,ASRGQGAEKLF
TRBV28,TRBJ1-6,ASSRPGEGSPLH
TRBV5-1,TRBJ1-1,ASSLVGLLRGLETEAF
TRBV13,TRBJ2-1,ASRETSGDPITNNEQF
TRBV5-6,TRBJ1-2,ASSSRQAHGYT
TRBV15,.,ATSRGTFYDREQY
TRBV27,.,ASSLSGGDYEQY
TRBV4-1,TRBJ2-7,ASSQVASGPTSQY
TRBV7-3,TRBJ2-3,ASSFGGSTDTQY
TRBV1,TRBJ2-7,TSSRTSGSYEQY
TRBV5-1,TRBJ2-7,ASSLEQGIHYEQY